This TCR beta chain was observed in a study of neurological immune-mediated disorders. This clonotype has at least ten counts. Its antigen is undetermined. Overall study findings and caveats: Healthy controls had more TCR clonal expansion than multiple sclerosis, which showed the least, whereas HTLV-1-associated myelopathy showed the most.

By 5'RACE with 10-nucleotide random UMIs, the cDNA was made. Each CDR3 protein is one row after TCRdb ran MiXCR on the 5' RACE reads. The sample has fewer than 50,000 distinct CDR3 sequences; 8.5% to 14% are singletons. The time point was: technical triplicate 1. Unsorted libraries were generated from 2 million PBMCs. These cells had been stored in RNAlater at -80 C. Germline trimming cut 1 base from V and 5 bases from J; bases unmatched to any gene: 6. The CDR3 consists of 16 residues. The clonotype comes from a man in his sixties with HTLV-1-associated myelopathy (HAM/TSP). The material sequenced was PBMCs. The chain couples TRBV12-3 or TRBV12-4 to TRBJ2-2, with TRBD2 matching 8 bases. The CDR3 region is CASSLGGGLATGELFF. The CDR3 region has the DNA TGTGCCAGCAGTTTAGGCGGGGGGCTGGCGACCGGGGAGCTGTTTTTT.